This TCR beta chain appears in the sequencing data of a study of shared clonotypes between healthy human individuals. Findings and limits, study-wide: Sequencing depth was expected to affect clonotype sharing among donors.

For unsorted PBMC, around 280 ng DNA per replicate equaled roughly 31,000 T cell genomes. The unsorted PBMC sample used ten immunoSEQ deep assay plates. The table came from immunoSEQ multiplex PCR; TCRdb's copy has only in-frame clones and leaves some out. The data hold fewer than 650,000 clones, with around three quarters observed a single time. Those who donated were healthy HIV-negative adults, with no recent acute infections or vaccinations reported. Turning to this clone: The antigen remains unidentified.

V lost 0 bases and J lost 3, with 6 bases in between. CDR3 length: 13 residues. Germline-derived CDR1 and CDR2 are SGHDT and YYEEEE. Input material: PBMCs. This chain connects TRBV5-6 to TRBJ2-5; D unresolved. This receptor was obtained from a woman aged 40 to 49 in good health. Some clones in this sample may be carry-over from other donors' samples. In DNA form, the CDR3 reads TGTGCCAGCAGCTTGGTTGTGGAAGAGACCCAGTACTTC. Amino acids: CASSLVVEETQYF.